This TCR beta chain was retrieved from a study of blood T cell repertoires in COVID-19. Study summary: Collection of acute and convalescent COVID-19 samples took place in the United States, Italy and Spain.

Assay: immunoSEQ multiplex PCR; the TCRdb copy retains only in-frame clones and omits some. The sample has over 350,000 clones, 80% to 90% seen once. From germline, CDR1 is LNHNV and CDR2 YYDKDF (reference sequence). The CDR3 spans 15 residues. V gave up 2 bases and J gave up 0 bases, with 8 bases separating them. The chain employs TRBV15 and TRBJ1-3; D call uncertain. This sequence originates from a woman in her thirties with acute or convalescent COVID-19. The sequencing input was peripheral blood. The CDR3 loop reads CATSRRSSSGNTIYF. In DNA, the CDR3 is TGTGCCACCAGCAGACGCTCGAGCTCTGGAAACACCATATATTTT.